These T cell receptor beta chains were read from a single sample in a study of control samples from healthy donors and cancer patients. Clones were sequenced by immunoSEQ multiplex PCR, and TCRdb holds only the in-frame ones, with some missing. Among about 75,000 clones, approximately 80% were seen once, and the ten largest hold approximately 15%. The material sequenced was blood. These receptors originate from a man aged 50 or older in good health. Both conserved end residues are part of each CDR3. The D gene is left open where the match is weak. Clone size appears in some rows only: once, few, many, or a class for an expanded clone.

v_call	d_call	clone_size	j_call	cdr3_nt	cdr3_aa
TRBV7-2	-	-	TRBJ2-3	TGTGCCAGCAGCTTGGTAAGGTCAGGTACGCAGTATTTT	CASSLVRSGTQYF
TRBV9	-	-	TRBJ1-6	TGTGCCAGCAGCGGGACGCTACCGGGGTCACCCCTCCACTTT	CASSGTLPGSPLHF
TRBV4-3	TRBD1	-	TRBJ1-2	TGCGCCAGCAGCCAAGATTGGCGACAGGGGGTCCTCTATGGCTACACCTTC	CASSQDWRQGVLYGYTF
TRBV4-2	-	-	TRBJ2-3	TGTGCCAGCAGCCTCTTTTTCAGGGACTCCGGCACAGATACGCAGTATTTT	CASSLFFRDSGTDTQYF
TRBV4-1	-	-	TRBJ1-1	TGCGCCAGCAGCCAAGAAGTAACAATGAACACTGAAGCTTTCTTT	CASSQEVTMNTEAFF
TRBV6-6	-	few	TRBJ2-2	TGTGCCAGCAGTTACGGGGGGCAACTCGGGGAGCTGTTTTTT	CASSYGGQLGELFF
TRBV2	-	-	TRBJ1-2	TGTGCCAGCGGGGACATGTCGGGGCAGCCATATGGCTACACCTTC	CASGDMSGQPYGYTF
TRBV2	-	-	TRBJ1-4	TGTGCCAGCAGTGATTATGAAAAACTGTTTTTT	CASSDYEKLFF
TRBV5-4	-	once	TRBJ1-2	TGTGCCAGCAGCTTGAATTTGGACAACTATGGCTACACCTTC	CASSLNLDNYGYTF
TRBV30	-	many	TRBJ2-2	TGTGCCTGGGAACTCGGACAAGTCGCGAACACCGGGGAGCTGTTTTTT	CAWELGQVANTGELFF
TRBV5-4	-	-	TRBJ2-1	TGTGCCAGCAGCCCCTCGGGAAGCACAACCTACAATGAGCAGTTCTTC	CASSPSGSTTYNEQFF